The 8 T cell receptor beta chains below all came from one sample that was sequenced in a study of CD8 T cells in ankylosing spondylitis. From the 5' RACE reads, TCRdb called clonotypes with MiXCR, one entry per CDR3 protein. The sample carries approximately 45,000 distinct CDR3 sequences, about 11% recorded once. The sequenced sample consisted of blood, either unsorted or a sorted T cell fraction (not recorded which). The receptor source for this set is a male donor with ankylosing spondylitis or in good health (not recorded which).

In its sample, this clonotype was seen many times. The chain is built from TRBV5-1 and TRBJ2-3; D call uncertain. V was shortened by 3 bases and J by 4 bases, with 12 bases between the two germline ends. Germline CDR1 is SGHRS and CDR2 is YFSETQ. The CDR3 covers 14 residues. CDR3 nucleotides: TGCGCCAGCAGCTCGGAGTCCCGGGCAGATACGCAGTATTTT. The encoded protein is CASSSESRADTQYF.

This clonotype qualifies as medium-sized. Here the CDR3 reads CAISGSGDSYNEQFF. In DNA, the CDR3 is TGTGCCATCAGTGGAAGCGGGGACTCCTACAATGAGCAGTTCTTC. The chain couples TRBV10-3 to TRBJ2-1, with 7 bases matching TRBD2. CDR3 size: 15 residues. From germline, CDR1 is ENHRY and CDR2 SYGVKD. J was trimmed by 0 bases and V by 4 bases; bases with no gene match: 3.

This clonotype was seen repeatedly, ten times or more. This chain connects TRBV6-2 or TRBV6-3 to TRBJ2-3; D may match TRBD1 or TRBD2 (5 bases each). Germline CDR1 is MNHEY and CDR2 is SVGEGT. CDR3 length: 15 amino acids. The V end was cut by 7 bases, the J end by 9 bases, with 23 bases between. DNA of the CDR3: TGTGCCAGCACATCACCCGGGACCCCGGTAGGGACGCAGTATTTT. This codes for CASTSPGTPVGTQYF.

The chain uses TRBV11-1 and TRBJ2-6; D is perhaps TRBD1 (6 bases). The CDR3 consists of 19 residues. Trimming left V 3 bases short and J 2 bases short, with 20 bases between. CDR1 SGHAT and CDR2 FQDESV come from the germline V gene (reference sequence). CDR3 DNA sequence: TGTGCCAGCAGCTTCTCCGGGGCCAGGGGTAGGGCTGGGGCCAACGTCCTGACTTTC. Amino acids: CASSFSGARGRAGANVLTF.

This sequence joins TRBV12-3 or TRBV12-4 and TRBJ1-1, with a weak D call TRBD1 (5 bases). V lost 2 bases and J lost 1, with 14 bases in between. This CDR3 has 16 amino acids. The CDR3 DNA reads as TGTGCCAGCAGTTTAAGGGGCCGACTCCCGAACACTGAAGCTTTCTTT. This sequence encodes CASSLRGRLPNTEAFF.

In its sample, this clonotype was seen a few times. V usage is TRBV19 and J usage is TRBJ2-1; no firm D call. V lost 5 bases to trimming and J lost 4 bases, with 15 bases between them. The CDR3 length is 15 residues. The germline V gene has CDR1 LNHDA and CDR2 SQIVND (reference sequence). The DNA of the CDR3 is TGTGCCAGTAGTCGAGAGAAACAGTCATACAATGAGCAGTTCTTC. It encodes CASSREKQSYNEQFF. Together with reference TRBV19 and TRBJ2-1, the CDR3 gives the full variable domain: DGGITQSPKYLFRKEGQNVTLSCEQNLNHDAMYWYRQDPGQGLRLIYYSQIVNDFQKGDIAEGYSVSREKKESFPLTVTSAQKNPTAFYLCASSREKQSYNEQFFGPGTRLTVL.

The chain recombines TRBV30 with TRBJ2-7; D is ambiguous. Germline V gene sequence: CDR1 GTSNPN, CDR2 SVGIG (reference sequence). Trimming took 0 bases from V and 6 from J, leaving 9 bases between them. The CDR3 is 12 residues long. The CDR3 is CAWSVPLGEQYF. CDR3 bases: TGTGCCTGGAGTGTCCCCTTGGGCGAGCAGTACTTC.

This clonotype was seen ten or more times. The rearrangement joins TRBV12-3 or TRBV12-4 to TRBJ2-1, with a weak D call TRBD2 (6 bases). The CDR3 is made up of 17 amino acids. V lost 5 bases, J lost 3 bases, and 20 bases lay in between. CDR3 region: CASSPASLAGSYNEQFF. In DNA form, the CDR3 reads TGTGCCAGCAGTCCCGCGAGTCTAGCCGGGAGCTACAATGAGCAGTTCTTC.